This entry describes one T cell receptor (beta chain). This clonotype was counted many times. The antigen it recognizes is unknown. Base qualities are missing; no much larger clone stands one base away. The data derive from a study of T-cell reconstitution after alpha-beta-depleted transplantation in children (TCRdb year 2016). Looking at the study overall: The study quantitatively tracked T-cell immune reconstitution after TCRalphabeta/CD19-depleted allogeneic hematopoietic cell transplantation in children using TCR repertoire profiling.

Reading the label with the study, this specimen's time point is: day 60 (about 2 months) after transplantation. Reading the label with the study, this specimen's treatment or condition is: allogeneic hematopoietic cell transplantation with graft depleted of TCRalphabeta T cells and CD19 B cells. TCRalphabeta/CD19-depleted allogeneic hematopoietic cell grafts were given to the transplant recipients, all of whom were children. The library was made by PCR. TCRdb lists the instrument as Illumina HiSeq 2500. TCR library preparation used molecular barcoding, with unique molecular identifiers applied to normalize quantification of the TCRbeta repertoire. TCRdb took the public reads, trimmed them with fastp at Q25, ran MiXCR for clone calling and kept in-frame beta chains. When rows share a CDR3 protein, they turn into one entry using the most common DNA and genes. The sample table shows 40,000 to 55,000 distinct CDR3 sequences, and about 5% are seen once. About 30% of the sample rests with the top ten.

Its CDR3 holds 14 amino acids, cysteine through phenylalanine. Here the CDR3 DNA is all that survives: 42 bases in frame from base 1. Trimming costs V 8 bases and J 0 bases, and their ends lie 14 bases apart. From a lookup of the germline V gene, CDR1 and CDR2 are MGHDK and SYGVNS. Broad study findings and their caveats: The frequencies of hyperexpanded clones fell over the following months, and after one year, T-cell counts and TCRbeta diversity were mostly attributed to newly produced T cells. In some patients, the high TCRbeta diversity seen at day 60 was put down to recipient T cells and intrathymic progenitors that had survived conditioning. The apparently early recovery of alphabetaT-cell counts about two months after transplant reportedly depended on only several hundred rapidly expanded clones that came from non-depleted graft cells.

This receptor chain uses TRBV25-1 and TRBJ2-7, with TRBD1 tentatively as D gene (6 bases match). The receptor was derived from a female patient younger than 10 who had a stem cell transplant for aplastic anemia, so the T cells may come from the graft donor. Sequences were derived from PBMCs, mostly from graft donor cells, sampled 60 days after TCRalphabeta/CD19-depleted stem cell transplant. CDR3 sequence: CASFTGQSSYEQYF. The DNA sequence follows: TGTGCCAGCTTTACAGGGCAGAGCTCCTACGAGCAGTACTTC.